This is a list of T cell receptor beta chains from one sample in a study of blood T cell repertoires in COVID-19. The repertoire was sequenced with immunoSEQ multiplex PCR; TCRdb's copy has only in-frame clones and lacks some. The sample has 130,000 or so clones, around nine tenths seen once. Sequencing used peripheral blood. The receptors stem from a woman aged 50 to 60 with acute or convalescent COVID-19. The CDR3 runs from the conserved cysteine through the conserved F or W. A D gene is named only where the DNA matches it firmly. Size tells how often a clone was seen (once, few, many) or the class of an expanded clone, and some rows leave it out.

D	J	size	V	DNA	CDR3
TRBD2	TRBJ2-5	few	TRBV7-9	TGTGCCAGCGGGCCGGGAGGGGTGGAGACCCAGTACTTC	CASGPGGVETQYF
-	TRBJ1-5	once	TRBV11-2	TGTGCCAGCAGCCTGGGGAAGGGGAGGTCCGGGCCCCAGCATTTT	CASSLGKGRSGPQHF
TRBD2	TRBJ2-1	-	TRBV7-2	TGTGCCAGCAGCTCAACTAGCGGGACTTACAATGAGCAGTTCTTC	CASSSTSGTYNEQFF
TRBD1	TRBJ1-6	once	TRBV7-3	TGTGCCAGCAGCCCAGGGGGCGCGAATTCACCCCTCCACTTT	CASSPGGANSPLHF
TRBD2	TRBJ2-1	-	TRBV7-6	TGTGCCAGCAGCTTGAATATCGGGGGGACTAGCCTGGCGGTAGAGCAGTTCTTC	CASSLNIGGTSLAVEQFF
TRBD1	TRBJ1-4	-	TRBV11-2	TGTGCCAGCAGCTTAGCCGACAGGGGGGGTGAAAAACTGTTTTTT	CASSLADRGGEKLFF
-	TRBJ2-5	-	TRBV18	TGTGCCAGCTCACCACCGATGAGAGGGAGATTAGAGACCCAGTACTTC	CASSPPMRGRLETQYF
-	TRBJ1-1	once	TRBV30	TGTGCCTGGAGTGTTCGGGTGGCCACTGAAGCTTTCTTT	CAWSVRVATEAFF
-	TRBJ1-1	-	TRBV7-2	TGTGCCAGCAGCTTAGGACGTAGCTCTGAAGCTTTCTTT	CASSLGRSSEAFF
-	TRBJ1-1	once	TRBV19	TGTGCCAGTAGTATGAGGGAAATGAACACTGAAGCTTTCTTT	CASSMREMNTEAFF
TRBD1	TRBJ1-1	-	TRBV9	TGTGCCAGCAGCGTCGGGACAGAGAACACTGAAGCTTTCTTT	CASSVGTENTEAFF
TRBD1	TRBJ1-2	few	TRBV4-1	TGCGCCAGCAGCCAGAATATCGACAGGGGTCGGGGCTACACCTTC	CASSQNIDRGRGYTF
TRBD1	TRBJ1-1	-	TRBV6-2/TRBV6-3	TGTGCCAGCAGTTACTCCCGGGACAGGGGGGACACTGAAGCTTTCTTT	CASSYSRDRGDTEAFF
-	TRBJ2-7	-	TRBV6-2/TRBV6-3	TGTGCCAGCAGTTATTCGTCGGCACGGGGCGAGCAGTACTTC	CASSYSSARGEQYF
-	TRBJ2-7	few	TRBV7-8	TGTGCCAGCAGCTTAGGCAGGCCATCCTCCTACGAGCAGTACTTC	CASSLGRPSSYEQYF
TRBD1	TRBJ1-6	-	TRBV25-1	TGTGCCAGCTCTCGGGACAGCCTTAATTCACCCCTCCACTTT	CASSRDSLNSPLHF
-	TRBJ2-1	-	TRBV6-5	TGTGCCAGCAGTTACTCGGGGGGGGCCAATGAGCAGTTCTTC	CASSYSGGANEQFF
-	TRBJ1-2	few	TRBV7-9	TGTGCCAGCAGCCCCTCGACAGCTGAGTATGGCTACACCTTC	CASSPSTAEYGYTF
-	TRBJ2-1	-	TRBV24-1	TGTGCCACCAGTGACCCACAGGGTGTCGGCTCCTACAATGAGCAGTTCTTC	CATSDPQGVGSYNEQFF
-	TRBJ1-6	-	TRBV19	TGTGCCAGTAGTATAGGCTCTATCGGGAATTCACCCCTCCACTTT	CASSIGSIGNSPLHF